The 27 T cell receptor beta chains below come from one sample, sequenced in a study of blood T cell repertoires in COVID-19. The data were produced by immunoSEQ multiplex PCR, yet TCRdb's version contains in-frame clones alone and is incomplete. The profile covers about 150,000 clones, with about 80% appearing a single time and under 0.75% taken by the ten largest. The sequencing sample was made of peripheral blood. The receptor source for this set is a man in his sixties with acute or convalescent COVID-19.

This chain uses TRBV7-3 with TRBJ2-7; 8 nucleotides align to TRBD2. The CDR3 loop spans 16 amino acids. Germline values: CDR1 SGHTA, CDR2 FQGTGA. With V trimmed by 3 bases and J by 6 bases, 13 bases remained unmatched. CDR3 in amino acids: CASSLGSGTLVGEQYF. The DNA of the CDR3 is TGTGCCAGCAGCTTGGGTAGCGGGACCCTGGTAGGCGAGCAGTACTTC. Variable domain in full (rest from reference TRBV7-3 and TRBJ2-7): GAGVSQTPSNKVTEKGKYVELRCDPISGHTALYWYRQSLGQGPEFLIYFQGTGAADDSGLPNDRFFAVRPEGSVSTLKIQRTERGDSAVYLCASSLGSGTLVGEQYFGPGTRLTVT.

V gene TRBV9 combines with J gene TRBJ2-1, with D tentatively TRBD1 (5 bases). Germline V gene sequence: CDR1 SGDLS, CDR2 YYNGEE. V was shortened by 0 bases and J by 6 bases, with 16 bases between the two germline ends. The CDR3 length is 16 residues. The CDR3 DNA reads TGTGCCAGCAGCGTAGGGGGCTTGGAAGGTTTCAATGAGCAGTTCTTC. Translated: CASSVGGLEGFNEQFF. Based on the CDR3 plus reference TRBV9 and TRBJ2-1, the full variable domain is DSGVTQTPKHLITATGQRVTLRCSPRSGDLSVYWYQQSLDQGLQFLIQYYNGEERAKGNILERFSAQQFPDLHSELNLSSLELGDSALYFCASSVGGLEGFNEQFFGPGTRLTVL.

V and J are TRBV20-1 and TRBJ1-2; tentatively, D is TRBD1 (6 bases). The CDR3 extends over 13 amino acids. Germline-derived CDR1 and CDR2 are DFQATT and SNEGSKA (reference sequence). Trimming left V 3 bases short and J 2 bases short, with 10 bases between. The CDR3 coding sequence is TGCAGTGCTAGTCTGGACAGCAACTATGGCTACACCTTC. Residues: CSASLDSNYGYTF.

The V and J genes are TRBV28 and TRBJ2-5, with 8 positions matching TRBD1. Germline V gives CDR1 MDHEN, CDR2 SYDVKM. The CDR3 has 15 amino acids. V gave up 1 base and J gave up 6 bases; unmatched junction bases: 7. DNA of the CDR3: TGTGCCAGCAGTTTATTCGGACAGGGTGGGAAGACCCAGTACTTC. Its protein is CASSLFGQGGKTQYF.

The genes are TRBV2 and TRBJ2-1, with D tentatively TRBD2 (5 bases). The V gene lost 5 bases and the J gene lost 9 bases, with 14 bases spanning the gap. The germline gives CDR1 SNHLY, CDR2 FYNNEI. This CDR3 region has 13 residues. The CDR3 region is CASSRGSPPEQFF. Here the CDR3 DNA reads TGTGCCAGCAGTCGGGGTTCTCCACCTGAGCAGTTCTTC.

The chain carries TRBV10-3 and TRBJ1-4; 7 nucleotides align to TRBD1. CDR1 and CDR2 from the germline V gene are ENHRY and SYGVKD. This CDR3 region has 15 residues. The trim removed 4 bases at V and 4 bases at J, leaving 6 bases unmatched. CDR3 sequence: CAISGGTALNEKLFF. The CDR3 DNA follows: TGTGCCATCAGTGGTGGGACAGCCCTTAATGAAAAACTGTTTTTT.

V usage is TRBV6-7 and J usage is TRBJ1-3; D is unclear. TRBV6-7 is reported as an ORF; its role is uncertain. Trimming cost V 0 bases and J 4 bases, with 4 bases left between them. The CDR3 is 13 amino acids. Here the CDR3 DNA reads TGTGCCAGCAGTTACTCGCGGGGAAACACCATATATTTT. Its translation: CASSYSRGNTIYF.

The rearrangement uses TRBV28 and TRBJ1-2; the D gene is possibly TRBD1 (6 bases). The CDR3 contains 14 residues. Germline V gene sequence: CDR1 MDHEN, CDR2 SYDVKM. Trimming took 6 bases from V and 6 from J, leaving 17 bases between them. The CDR3 bases are TGTGCCAGCAGACAAGGGGGGGCGATCGATGGCTACACCTTC. Protein sequence: CASRQGGAIDGYTF.

The chain links TRBV24-1 to TRBJ1-4; unclear D gene. The CDR3 is made up of 15 amino acids. V was clipped by 0 bases and J by 0 bases, with 4 bases between them. Germline CDR1 and CDR2: KGHDR and SFDVKD. CDR3 amino acids: CATSDLTATNEKLFF. Written as DNA, the CDR3 is TGTGCCACCAGTGATTTGACAGCAACTAATGAAAAACTGTTTTTT.

V usage is TRBV19 and J usage is TRBJ1-2; 8 positions agree with TRBD1. CDR3 length equals 13 residues. Germline V gene lookup returns CDR1 LNHDA and CDR2 SQIVND (reference sequence). The V and J ends lost 5 bases and 4 bases, in that order; junction bases with no gene match: 3. Written as DNA, the CDR3 is TGTGCCAGTAGTGGACAGGGCGGCTATGGCTACACCTTC. Translated: CASSGQGGYGYTF.

This clone was seen just once. The chain is built from TRBV6-5 and TRBJ1-5; D is undetermined. This CDR3 comprises 15 residues. V was shortened by 6 bases and J by 2 bases, with 14 bases between the two germline ends. Germline-derived CDR1 and CDR2 are MNHEY and SVGAGI. The CDR3 spells CASSAYRGGNQPQHF. The CDR3 nucleotides are TGTGCCAGCAGCGCCTACCGAGGAGGCAATCAGCCCCAGCATTTT.

The CDR3 reads CASGLGSVQETQYF. DNA for the CDR3: TGTGCTAGTGGTTTGGGGAGCGTTCAAGAGACCCAGTACTTC. V and J are TRBV12-5 and TRBJ2-5, with D unresolved. The CDR3 is 14 residues long. Trimming stripped 1 base from V and 2 bases from J, with 8 bases between. Germline V lookup: CDR1 LGHNT, CDR2 FRNRAP. Filled out from reference TRBV12-5 and TRBJ2-5, the complete variable domain reads DARVTQTPRHKVTEMGQEVTMRCQPILGHNTVFWYRQTMMQGLELLAYFRNRAPLDDSGMPKDRFSAEMPDATLATLKIQPSEPRDSAVYFCASGLGSVQETQYFGPGTRLLVL.

This sequence joins TRBV3-1 (or the pseudogene TRBV3-2) and TRBJ2-2, with D perhaps matching TRBD2 (6 bases). The V and J ends lost 0 bases and 5 bases respectively, with 13 bases between them. CDR3 length: 16 amino acids. CDR1 is LGHDT and CDR2 is YNNKEL in the germline V gene (reference sequence). Here the CDR3 DNA reads TGTGCCAGCAGCCAAGATAGAGGGAGCGGGACCGGGGAGCTGTTTTTT. Its translation: CASSQDRGSGTGELFF.

V usage is TRBV4-3 and J usage is TRBJ1-2, with TRBD1 as a possible D gene (5 bases). This CDR3 contains 18 residues. The germline CDR1 and CDR2 sequences are LGHNA and YSLEER. Trimming pared 0 bases from V and 0 bases from J, leaving 17 bases between. The CDR3 DNA reads TGCGCCAGCAGCCAAGATATAAGACAGACTAGAGCTAACTATGGCTACACCTTC. Amino acid sequence: CASSQDIRQTRANYGYTF.

The CDR3: CAWSVSNYGYTF. In DNA, the CDR3 is TGTGCCTGGAGTGTGTCAAACTATGGCTACACCTTC. V is TRBV30 and J is TRBJ1-2; D is ambiguous. Trimming removed 0 bases from V and 2 bases from J, with 4 bases in between. Germline V gives CDR1 GTSNPN, CDR2 SVGIG (reference sequence). This CDR3 is built from 12 residues.

This chain links TRBV18 with TRBJ2-6, with 7 bases matching TRBD1. CDR1 is KGHSH and CDR2 is LQKENI in the germline V gene. The CDR3 loop spans 20 amino acids. With 2 bases clipped from V and 0 bases from J, the junction kept 13 bases outside the gene matches. The CDR3: CASSPKGTGALSSGANVLTF. In DNA, the CDR3 is TGTGCCAGCTCACCAAAGGGAACAGGGGCTCTCAGCTCTGGGGCCAACGTCCTGACTTTC. Looking up the rest from reference TRBV18 and TRBJ2-6 gives the full variable domain: NAGVMQNPRHLVRRRGQEARLRCSPMKGHSHVYWYRQLPEEGLKFMVYLQKENIIDESGMPKERFSAEFPKEGPSILRIQQVVRGDSAAYFCASSPKGTGALSSGANVLTFGAGSRLTVL.

The genes are TRBV7-9 and TRBJ1-5; 9 bases agree with TRBD1. CDR1 is SEHNR and CDR2 is FQNEAQ in the germline V gene (reference sequence). The CDR3 is 16 residues long. V gave up 1 base and J gave up 3 bases; unmatched junction bases: 4. The CDR3 region is CASSLGTGANNQPQHF. The DNA for the CDR3 is TGTGCCAGCAGCTTAGGGACAGGGGCGAACAATCAGCCCCAGCATTTT.

The chain carries TRBV6-1 and TRBJ1-3, with D hard to call. The germline V and J ends were trimmed by 0 bases and 2 bases, with 17 bases remaining between them. This CDR3 contains 18 residues. The germline gives CDR1 MNHNS, CDR2 SASEGT. Here the CDR3 reads CASSEARVRAEAGNTIYF. CDR3 coding DNA: TGTGCCAGCAGTGAAGCGCGGGTGCGGGCGGAGGCTGGAAACACCATATATTTT.

The V call is TRBV15, the J call TRBJ2-1, with D tentatively TRBD2 (5 bases). V lost 0 bases, J lost 12 bases, and 21 bases lay in between. The germline CDR1 and CDR2 sequences are LNHNV and YYDKDF (reference sequence). This CDR3 comprises 16 residues. The DNA of the CDR3 is TGTGCCACCAGCAGAGATATAGTGACTAAGGCGACTTCGCAGTTCTTC. Amino acid sequence: CATSRDIVTKATSQFF.

The V gene is TRBV10-2, the J gene TRBJ2-1; 9 bases are shared with TRBD2. This CDR3 spans 15 amino acids. V was clipped by 7 bases and J by 1 base; unmatched bases: 5. In germline, CDR1 is WSHSY, CDR2 SAAADI. CDR3 loop: CASTSSGDSYNEQFF. CDR3 DNA: TGCGCCAGCACCTCTAGCGGGGATTCCTACAATGAGCAGTTCTTC.

This rearrangement joins TRBV6-5 to TRBJ1-4; TRBD1 is a possible D gene (5 bases). CDR1 MNHEY and CDR2 SVGAGI come from the germline V gene. The CDR3 is made up of 11 amino acids. The germline V and J ends were trimmed by 5 bases and 8 bases, with 6 bases remaining between them. In DNA form, the CDR3 reads TGTGCCAGCAGTAGACAGGAAAAACTGTTTTTT. Translation: CASSRQEKLFF.

The rearrangement uses TRBV4-1 and TRBJ2-1; D is unclear. The CDR3 runs 14 residues. The ends were cut back, 3 bases at V and 6 bases at J, with 12 bases in the middle. Per the germline V gene, CDR1 is MGHRA and CDR2 is YSYEKL. DNA for the CDR3: TGCGCCAGCAGCCACCCCCTGGCAGGCAATGAGCAGTTCTTC. It yields the protein CASSHPLAGNEQFF.

V gene TRBV2 combines with J gene TRBJ2-1, with TRBD2 identical over 14 bases. Trimming removed 4 bases from V and 15 bases from J; junction bases left unmatched: 5. Germline CDR1 is SNHLY and CDR2 is FYNNEI. The CDR3 extends over 13 amino acids. CDR3 coding DNA: TGTGCCAGCAGTGGGGGGACTAGCGGGAGAAGGTTCTTC. Amino acid sequence: CASSGGTSGRRFF.

The V and J genes are TRBV6-1 and TRBJ1-2; 8 positions match TRBD1. CDR3 length equals 15 residues. Germline V gives CDR1 MNHNS, CDR2 SASEGT. V was clipped by 2 bases and J by 4 bases; unmatched bases: 6. This CDR3 is CASSETAGGAYGYTF. The DNA of the CDR3 is TGTGCCAGCAGTGAAACGGCAGGGGGCGCCTATGGCTACACCTTC.

The chain employs TRBV7-9 and TRBJ2-7; D gene uncertain. Trimming shortened V by 3 bases and J by 2 bases, and 17 bases separated the two germline ends. Germline V gives CDR1 SEHNR, CDR2 FQNEAQ (reference sequence). The CDR3 consists of 16 residues. The CDR3 loop is CASSFVMVGQTYEQYF. DNA of the CDR3: TGTGCCAGCAGCTTCGTTATGGTGGGCCAGACCTACGAGCAGTACTTC.

The chain links TRBV14 to TRBJ2-7, with TRBD2 as a possible D gene (5 bases). Trimming cost V 5 bases and J 0 bases, with 14 bases left between them. This CDR3 contains 15 residues. Germline CDR1 reads SGHDN; CDR2 reads FVKESK. CDR3 sequence: CASSSWTGSSYEQYF. DNA of the CDR3: TGTGCCAGCAGCTCCTGGACGGGAAGCTCCTACGAGCAGTACTTC.

J is TRBJ2-1 and V is TRBV7-3; 9 nucleotides align to TRBD1. V shed 3 bases, J shed 0 bases, and the junction held 3 bases outside the gene matches. In germline, CDR1 is SGHTA, CDR2 FQGTGA. The CDR3 has 16 amino acids. CDR3: CASSLGGQGSYNEQFF. The CDR3 DNA follows: TGTGCCAGCAGCTTGGGGGGACAGGGCTCCTACAATGAGCAGTTCTTC.